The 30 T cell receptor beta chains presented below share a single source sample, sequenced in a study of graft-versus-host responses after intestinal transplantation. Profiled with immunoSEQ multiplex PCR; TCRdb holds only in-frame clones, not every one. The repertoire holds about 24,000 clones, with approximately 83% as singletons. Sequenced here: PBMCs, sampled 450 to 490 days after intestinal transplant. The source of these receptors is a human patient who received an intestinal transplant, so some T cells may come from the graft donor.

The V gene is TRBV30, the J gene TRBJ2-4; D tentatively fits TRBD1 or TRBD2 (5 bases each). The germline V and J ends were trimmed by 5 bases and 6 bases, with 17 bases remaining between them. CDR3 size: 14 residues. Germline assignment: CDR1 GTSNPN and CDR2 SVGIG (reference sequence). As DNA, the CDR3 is TGTGCCTGGGATTTGGGGCGTGGGGGAAACATTCAGTACTTC. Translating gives CAWDLGRGGNIQYF.

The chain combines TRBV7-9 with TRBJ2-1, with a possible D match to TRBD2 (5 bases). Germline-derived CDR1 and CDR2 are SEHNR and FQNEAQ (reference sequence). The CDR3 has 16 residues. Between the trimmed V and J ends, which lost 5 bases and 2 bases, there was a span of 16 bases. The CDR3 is CASSPRTSGPYNEQFF. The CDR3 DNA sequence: TGTGCCAGCAGCCCCCGGACCAGCGGCCCCTACAATGAGCAGTTCTTC.

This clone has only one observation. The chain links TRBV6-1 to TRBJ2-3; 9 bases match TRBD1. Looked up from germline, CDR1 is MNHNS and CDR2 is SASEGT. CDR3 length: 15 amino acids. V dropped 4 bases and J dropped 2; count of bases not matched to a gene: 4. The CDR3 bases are TGTGCCAGCAGTGGGACAGGGGCTCCCACAGATACGCAGTATTTT. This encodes CASSGTGAPTDTQYF.

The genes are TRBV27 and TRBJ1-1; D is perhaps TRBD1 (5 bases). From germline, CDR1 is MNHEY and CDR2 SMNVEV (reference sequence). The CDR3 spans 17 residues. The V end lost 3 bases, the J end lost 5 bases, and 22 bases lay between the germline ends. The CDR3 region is CASSLSARGVIGTEAFF. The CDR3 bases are TGTGCCAGCAGTTTGAGCGCGAGGGGTGTAATAGGGACTGAAGCTTTCTTT.

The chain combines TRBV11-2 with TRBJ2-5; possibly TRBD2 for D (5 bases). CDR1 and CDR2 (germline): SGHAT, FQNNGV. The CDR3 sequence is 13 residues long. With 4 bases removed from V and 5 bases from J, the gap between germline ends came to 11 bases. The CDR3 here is CASSWGALETQYF. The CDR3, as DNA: TGTGCCAGCAGCTGGGGAGCCCTTGAGACCCAGTACTTC.

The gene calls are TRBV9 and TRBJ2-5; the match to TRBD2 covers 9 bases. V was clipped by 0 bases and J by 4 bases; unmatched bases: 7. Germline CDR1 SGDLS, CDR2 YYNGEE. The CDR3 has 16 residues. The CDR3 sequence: CASSVVGISGRETQYF. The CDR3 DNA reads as TGTGCCAGCAGCGTAGTTGGTATTAGCGGGAGAGAGACCCAGTACTTC. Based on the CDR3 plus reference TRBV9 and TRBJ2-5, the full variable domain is DSGVTQTPKHLITATGQRVTLRCSPRSGDLSVYWYQQSLDQGLQFLIQYYNGEERAKGNILERFSAQQFPDLHSELNLSSLELGDSALYFCASSVVGISGRETQYFGPGTRLLVL.

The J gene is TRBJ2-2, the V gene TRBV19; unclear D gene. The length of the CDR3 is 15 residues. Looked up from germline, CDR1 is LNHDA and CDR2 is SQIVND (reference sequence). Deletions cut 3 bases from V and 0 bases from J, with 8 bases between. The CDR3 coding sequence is TGTGCCAGTAGTATCGCCACCGCGAACACCGGGGAGCTGTTTTTT. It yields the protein CASSIATANTGELFF.

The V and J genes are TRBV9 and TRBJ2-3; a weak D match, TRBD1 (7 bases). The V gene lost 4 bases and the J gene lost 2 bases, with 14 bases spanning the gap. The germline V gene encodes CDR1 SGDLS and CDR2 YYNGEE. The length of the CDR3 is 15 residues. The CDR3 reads CASSRGDSDTDTQYF. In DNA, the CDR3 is TGTGCCAGCAGCCGCGGGGACAGTGACACAGATACGCAGTATTTT.

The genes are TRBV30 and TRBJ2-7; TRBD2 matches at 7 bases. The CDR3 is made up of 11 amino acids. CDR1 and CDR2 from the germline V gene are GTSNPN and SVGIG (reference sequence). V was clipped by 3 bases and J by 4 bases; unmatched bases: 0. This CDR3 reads CAWSGRYEQYF. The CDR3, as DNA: TGTGCCTGGAGCGGGAGGTACGAGCAGTACTTC.

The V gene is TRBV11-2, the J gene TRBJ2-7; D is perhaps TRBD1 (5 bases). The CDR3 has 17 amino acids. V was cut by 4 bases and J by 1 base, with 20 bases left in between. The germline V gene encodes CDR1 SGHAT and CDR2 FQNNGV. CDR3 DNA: TGTGCCAGCAGCTCCAATAAGGGCGACAGAAGATCCTACGAGCAGTACTTC. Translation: CASSSNKGDRRSYEQYF.

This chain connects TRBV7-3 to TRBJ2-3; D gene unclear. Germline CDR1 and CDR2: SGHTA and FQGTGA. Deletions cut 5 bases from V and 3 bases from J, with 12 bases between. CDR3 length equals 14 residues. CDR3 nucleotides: TGTGCCAGCAGCCCGGGCCTAGGGACAGATACGCAGTATTTT. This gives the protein CASSPGLGTDTQYF.

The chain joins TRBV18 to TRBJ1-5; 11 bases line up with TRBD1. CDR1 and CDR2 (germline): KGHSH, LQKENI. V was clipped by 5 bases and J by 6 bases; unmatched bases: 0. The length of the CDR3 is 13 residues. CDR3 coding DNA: TGTGCCAGCTCAGGGACAGGGGGTCAGCCCCAGCATTTT. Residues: CASSGTGGQPQHF. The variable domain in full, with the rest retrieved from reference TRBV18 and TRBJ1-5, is NAGVMQNPRHLVRRRGQEARLRCSPMKGHSHVYWYRQLPEEGLKFMVYLQKENIIDESGMPKERFSAEFPKEGPSILRIQQVVRGDSAAYFCASSGTGGQPQHFGDGTRLSIL.

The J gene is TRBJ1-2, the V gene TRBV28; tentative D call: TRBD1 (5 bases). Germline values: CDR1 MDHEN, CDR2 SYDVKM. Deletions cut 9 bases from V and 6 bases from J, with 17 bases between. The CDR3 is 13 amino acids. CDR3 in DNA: TGTGCCAGTACCCGGAACCAGGGAGATGGCTACACCTTC. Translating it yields CASTRNQGDGYTF.

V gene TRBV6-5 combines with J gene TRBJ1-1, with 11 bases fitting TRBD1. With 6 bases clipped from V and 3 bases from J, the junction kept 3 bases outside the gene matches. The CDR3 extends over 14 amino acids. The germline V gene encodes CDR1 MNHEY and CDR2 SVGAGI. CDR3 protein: CASRDRGRHTEAFF. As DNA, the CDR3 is TGTGCCAGCAGGGACAGGGGGCGTCACACTGAAGCTTTCTTT.

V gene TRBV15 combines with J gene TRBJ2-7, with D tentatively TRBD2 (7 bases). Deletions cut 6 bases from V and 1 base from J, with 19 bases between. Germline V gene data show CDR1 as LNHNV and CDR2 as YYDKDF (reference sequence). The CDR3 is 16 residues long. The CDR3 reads CATSTPGRGGSYEQYF. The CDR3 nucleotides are TGTGCCACCAGTACCCCTGGGAGGGGGGGATCCTACGAGCAGTACTTC.

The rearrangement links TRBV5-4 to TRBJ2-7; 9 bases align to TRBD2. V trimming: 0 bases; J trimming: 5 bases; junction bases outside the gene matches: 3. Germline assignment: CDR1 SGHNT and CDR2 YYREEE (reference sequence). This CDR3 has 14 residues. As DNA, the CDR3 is TGTGCCAGCAGCTTGGCTGGGACTAGCAACGAGCAGTACTTC. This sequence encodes CASSLAGTSNEQYF.

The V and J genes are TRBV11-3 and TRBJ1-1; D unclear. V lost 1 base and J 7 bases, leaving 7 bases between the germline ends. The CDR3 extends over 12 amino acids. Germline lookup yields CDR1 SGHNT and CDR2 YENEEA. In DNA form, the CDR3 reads TGTGCCAGCAGCTTAGGACGGAGTGAAGCTTTCTTT. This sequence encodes CASSLGRSEAFF.

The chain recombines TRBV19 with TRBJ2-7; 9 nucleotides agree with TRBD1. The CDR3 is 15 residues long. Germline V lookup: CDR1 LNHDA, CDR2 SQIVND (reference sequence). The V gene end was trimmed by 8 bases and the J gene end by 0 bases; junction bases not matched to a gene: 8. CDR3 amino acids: CASSTGTGSSYEQYF. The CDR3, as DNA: TGTGCCAGTTCTACCGGGACAGGGTCCTCCTACGAGCAGTACTTC.

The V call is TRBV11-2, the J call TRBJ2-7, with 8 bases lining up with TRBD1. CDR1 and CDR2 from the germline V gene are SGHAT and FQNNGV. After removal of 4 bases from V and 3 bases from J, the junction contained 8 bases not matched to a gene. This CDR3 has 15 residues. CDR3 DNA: TGTGCCAGCAGCTATCGGCCGGGACAGGACTACGAGCAGTACTTC. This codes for CASSYRPGQDYEQYF.

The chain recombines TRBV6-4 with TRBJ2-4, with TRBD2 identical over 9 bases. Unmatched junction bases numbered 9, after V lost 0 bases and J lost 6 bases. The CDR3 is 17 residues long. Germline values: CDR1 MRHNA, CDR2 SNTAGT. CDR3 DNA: TGTGCCAGCAGTGACTCGAAAGTCTGCGGGAGGGGAAACATTCAGTACTTC. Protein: CASSDSKVCGRGNIQYF.

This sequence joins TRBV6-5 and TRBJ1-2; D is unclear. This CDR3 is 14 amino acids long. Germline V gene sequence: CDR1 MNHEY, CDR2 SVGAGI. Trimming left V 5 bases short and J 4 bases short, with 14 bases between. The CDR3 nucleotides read TGTGCCAGCAGTCAAGCCGGTACGGCCTATGGCTACACCTTC. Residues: CASSQAGTAYGYTF.

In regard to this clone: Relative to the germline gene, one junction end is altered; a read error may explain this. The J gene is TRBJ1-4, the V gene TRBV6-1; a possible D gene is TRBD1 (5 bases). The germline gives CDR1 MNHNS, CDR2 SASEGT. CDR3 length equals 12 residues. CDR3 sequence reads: CASSEEHTGRVF. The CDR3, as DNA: TGTGCCAGCAGTGAAGAACACACAGGCCGGGTTTTT.

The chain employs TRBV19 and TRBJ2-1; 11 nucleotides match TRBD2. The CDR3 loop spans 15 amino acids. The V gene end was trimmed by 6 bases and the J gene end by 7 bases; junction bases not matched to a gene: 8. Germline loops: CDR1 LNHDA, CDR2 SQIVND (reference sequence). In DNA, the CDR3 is TGTGCCAGTAGCGTACTAGCGGGAGTGGGGAATGAGCAGTTCTTC. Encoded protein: CASSVLAGVGNEQFF. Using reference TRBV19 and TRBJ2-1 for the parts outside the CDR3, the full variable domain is DGGITQSPKYLFRKEGQNVTLSCEQNLNHDAMYWYRQDPGQGLRLIYYSQIVNDFQKGDIAEGYSVSREKKESFPLTVTSAQKNPTAFYLCASSVLAGVGNEQFFGPGTRLTVL.

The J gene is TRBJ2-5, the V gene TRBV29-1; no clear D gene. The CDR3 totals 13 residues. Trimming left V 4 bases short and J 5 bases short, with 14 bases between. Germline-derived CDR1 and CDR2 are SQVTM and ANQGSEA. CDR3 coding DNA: TGCAGCGTTGCCGGCCTAGAGAGGGAGACCCAGTACTTC. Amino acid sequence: CSVAGLERETQYF.

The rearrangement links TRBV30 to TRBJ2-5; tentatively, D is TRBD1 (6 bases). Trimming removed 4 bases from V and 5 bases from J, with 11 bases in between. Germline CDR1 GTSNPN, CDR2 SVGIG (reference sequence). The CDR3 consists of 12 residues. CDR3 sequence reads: CAWNRVTETQYF. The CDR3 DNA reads TGTGCCTGGAACAGGGTTACGGAGACCCAGTACTTC.

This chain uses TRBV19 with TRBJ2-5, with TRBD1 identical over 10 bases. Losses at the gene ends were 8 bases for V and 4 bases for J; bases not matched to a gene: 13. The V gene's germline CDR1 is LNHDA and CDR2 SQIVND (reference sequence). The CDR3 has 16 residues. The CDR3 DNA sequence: TGTGCCAGTTCGCGCGGGACAGGGGCCACCCTAGAGACCCAGTACTTC. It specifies CASSRGTGATLETQYF.

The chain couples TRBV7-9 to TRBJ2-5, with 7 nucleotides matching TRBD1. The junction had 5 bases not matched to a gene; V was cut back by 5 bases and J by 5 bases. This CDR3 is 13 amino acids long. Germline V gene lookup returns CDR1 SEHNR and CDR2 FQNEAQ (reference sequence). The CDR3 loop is CASSRQGIETQYF. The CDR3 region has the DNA TGTGCCAGCAGCCGACAGGGAATTGAGACCCAGTACTTC. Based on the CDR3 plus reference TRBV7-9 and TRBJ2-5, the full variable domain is DTGVSQNPRHKITKRGQNVTFRCDPISEHNRLYWYRQTLGQGPEFLTYFQNEAQLEKSRLLSDRFSAERPKGSFSTLEIQRTEQGDSAMYLCASSRQGIETQYFGPGTRLLVL.

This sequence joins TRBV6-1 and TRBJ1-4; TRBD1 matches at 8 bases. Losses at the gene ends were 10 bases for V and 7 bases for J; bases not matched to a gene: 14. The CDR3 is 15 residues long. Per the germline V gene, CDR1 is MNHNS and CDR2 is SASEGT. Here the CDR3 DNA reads TGTGCCACCTATTTAACCGGGACAGGAGGTGAAAAACTGTTTTTT. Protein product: CATYLTGTGGEKLFF.

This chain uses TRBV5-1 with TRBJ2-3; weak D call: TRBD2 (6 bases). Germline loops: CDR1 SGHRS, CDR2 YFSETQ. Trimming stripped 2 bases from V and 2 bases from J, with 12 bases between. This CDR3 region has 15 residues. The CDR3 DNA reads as TGCGCCAGCAGCTTTCGGGCGGGAACCACAGATACGCAGTATTTT. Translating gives CASSFRAGTTDTQYF.

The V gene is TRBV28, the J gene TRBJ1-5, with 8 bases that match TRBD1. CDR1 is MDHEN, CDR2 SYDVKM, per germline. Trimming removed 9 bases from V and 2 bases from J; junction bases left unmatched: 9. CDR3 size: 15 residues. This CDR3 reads CASRSGQGRNQPQHF. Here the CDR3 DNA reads TGTGCCAGTCGAAGTGGACAGGGACGCAATCAGCCCCAGCATTTT.